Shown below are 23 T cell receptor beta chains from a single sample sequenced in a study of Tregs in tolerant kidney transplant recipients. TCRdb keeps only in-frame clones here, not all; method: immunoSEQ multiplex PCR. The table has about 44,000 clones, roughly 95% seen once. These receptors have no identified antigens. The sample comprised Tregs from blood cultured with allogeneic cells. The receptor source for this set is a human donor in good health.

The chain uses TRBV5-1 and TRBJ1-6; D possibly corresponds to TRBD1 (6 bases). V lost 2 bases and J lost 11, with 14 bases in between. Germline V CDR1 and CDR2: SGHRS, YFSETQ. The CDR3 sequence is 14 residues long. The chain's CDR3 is CASSFEQGLPPLHF. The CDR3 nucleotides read TGCGCCAGCAGCTTTGAACAGGGCCTACCACCCCTCCACTTT.

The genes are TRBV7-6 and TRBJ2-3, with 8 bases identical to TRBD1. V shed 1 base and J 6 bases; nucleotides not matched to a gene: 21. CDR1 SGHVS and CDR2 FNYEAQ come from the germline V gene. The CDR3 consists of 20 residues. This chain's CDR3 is CASSLVQGARQSGLLDTQYF. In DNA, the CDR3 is TGTGCCAGCAGCTTAGTCCAGGGGGCCCGGCAGTCGGGGTTGTTGGATACGCAGTATTTT. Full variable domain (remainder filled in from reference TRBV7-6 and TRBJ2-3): GAGVSQSPRYKVTKRGQDVALRCDPISGHVSLYWYRQALGQGPEFLTYFNYEAQQDKSGLPNDRFSAERPEGSISTLTIQRTEQRDSAMYRCASSLVQGARQSGLLDTQYFGPGTRLTVL.

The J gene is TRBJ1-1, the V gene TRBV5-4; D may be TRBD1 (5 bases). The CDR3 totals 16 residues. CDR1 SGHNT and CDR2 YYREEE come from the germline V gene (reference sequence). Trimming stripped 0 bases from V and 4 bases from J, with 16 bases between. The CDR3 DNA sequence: TGTGCCAGCAGCTTGGAAGAGGCAACGAGGGGCACTGAAGCTTTCTTT. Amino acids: CASSLEEATRGTEAFF. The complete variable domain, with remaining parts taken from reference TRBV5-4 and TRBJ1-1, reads ETGVTQSPTHLIKTRGQQVTLRCSSQSGHNTVSWYQQALGQGPQFIFQYYREEENGRGNFPPRFSGLQFPNYSSELNVNALELDDSALYLCASSLEEATRGTEAFFGQGTRLTVV.

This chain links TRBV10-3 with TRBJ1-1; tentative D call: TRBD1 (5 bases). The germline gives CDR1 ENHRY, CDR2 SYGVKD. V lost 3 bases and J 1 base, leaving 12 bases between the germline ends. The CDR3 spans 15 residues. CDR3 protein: CAISDRGRRNTEAFF. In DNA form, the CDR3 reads TGTGCCATCAGTGACCGGGGACGTCGGAACACTGAAGCTTTCTTT.

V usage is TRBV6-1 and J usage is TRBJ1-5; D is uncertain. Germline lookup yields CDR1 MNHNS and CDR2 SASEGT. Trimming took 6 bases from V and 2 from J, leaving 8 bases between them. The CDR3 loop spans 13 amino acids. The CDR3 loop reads CASSTRGNQPQHF. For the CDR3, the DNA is TGTGCCAGCAGCACTAGGGGCAATCAGCCCCAGCATTTT.

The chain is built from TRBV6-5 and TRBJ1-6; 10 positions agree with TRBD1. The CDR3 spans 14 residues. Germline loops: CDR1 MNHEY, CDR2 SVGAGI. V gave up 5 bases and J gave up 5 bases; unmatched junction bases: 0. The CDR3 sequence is CASSGTGDNSPLHF. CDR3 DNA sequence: TGTGCCAGCAGTGGGACAGGGGATAATTCACCCCTCCACTTT.

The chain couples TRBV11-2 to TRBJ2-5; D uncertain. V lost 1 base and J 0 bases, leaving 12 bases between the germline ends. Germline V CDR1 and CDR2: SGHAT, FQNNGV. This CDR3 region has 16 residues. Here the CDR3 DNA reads TGTGCCAGCAGCTTAGTTCCAGGATCGTACCAAGAGACCCAGTACTTC. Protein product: CASSLVPGSYQETQYF.

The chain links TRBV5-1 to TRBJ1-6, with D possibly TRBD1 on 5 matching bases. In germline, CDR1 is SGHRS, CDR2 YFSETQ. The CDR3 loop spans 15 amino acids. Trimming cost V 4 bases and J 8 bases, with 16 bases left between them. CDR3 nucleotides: TGCGCCAGCAGCACCGGGACGGATAACTATTCACCCCTCCACTTT. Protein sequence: CASSTGTDNYSPLHF. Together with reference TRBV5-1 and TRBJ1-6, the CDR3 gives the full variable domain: KAGVTQTPRYLIKTRGQQVTLSCSPISGHRSVSWYQQTPGQGLQFLFEYFSETQRNKGNFPGRFSGRQFSNSRSEMNVSTLELGDSALYLCASSTGTDNYSPLHFGNGTRLTVT.

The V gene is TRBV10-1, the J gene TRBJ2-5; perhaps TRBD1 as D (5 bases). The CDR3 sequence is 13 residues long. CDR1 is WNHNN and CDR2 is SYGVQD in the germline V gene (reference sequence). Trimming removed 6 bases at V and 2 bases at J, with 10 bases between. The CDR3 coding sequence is TGCGCCAGCAGCCCCGACAGACAAGAGACCCAGTACTTC. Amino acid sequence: CASSPDRQETQYF.

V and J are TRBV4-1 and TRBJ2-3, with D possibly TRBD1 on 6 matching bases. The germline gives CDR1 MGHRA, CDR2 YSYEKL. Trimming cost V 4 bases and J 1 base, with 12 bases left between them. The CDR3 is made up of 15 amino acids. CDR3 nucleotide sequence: TGCGCCAGCAGCCCACAGGGATGGGGCACAGATACGCAGTATTTT. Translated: CASSPQGWGTDTQYF.

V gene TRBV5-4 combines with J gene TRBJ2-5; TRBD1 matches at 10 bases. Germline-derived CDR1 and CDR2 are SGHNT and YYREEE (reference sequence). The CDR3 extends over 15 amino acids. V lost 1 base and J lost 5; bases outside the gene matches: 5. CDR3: CASSLPDRGLETQYF. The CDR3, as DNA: TGTGCCAGCAGCTTGCCCGACAGGGGGCTGGAGACCCAGTACTTC.

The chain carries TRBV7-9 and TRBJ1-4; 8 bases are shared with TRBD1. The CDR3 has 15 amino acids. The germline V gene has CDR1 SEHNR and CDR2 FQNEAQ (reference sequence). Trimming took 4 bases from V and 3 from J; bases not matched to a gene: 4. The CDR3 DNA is TGTGCCAGCAGCTCGATACAGGGGGCTAATGAAAAACTGTTTTTT. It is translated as CASSSIQGANEKLFF.

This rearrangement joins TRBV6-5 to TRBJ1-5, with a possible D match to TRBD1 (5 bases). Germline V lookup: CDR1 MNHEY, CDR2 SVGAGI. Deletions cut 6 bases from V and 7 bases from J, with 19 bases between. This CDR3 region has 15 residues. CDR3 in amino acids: CASRSARGKGQPQHF. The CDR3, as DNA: TGTGCCAGCAGATCCGCCCGGGGCAAAGGCCAGCCCCAGCATTTT.

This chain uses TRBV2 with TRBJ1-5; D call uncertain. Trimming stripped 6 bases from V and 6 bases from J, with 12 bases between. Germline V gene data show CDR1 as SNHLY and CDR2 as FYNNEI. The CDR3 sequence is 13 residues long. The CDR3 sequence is CASRGEGGQPQHF. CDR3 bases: TGTGCCAGCAGGGGAGAGGGAGGTCAGCCCCAGCATTTT.

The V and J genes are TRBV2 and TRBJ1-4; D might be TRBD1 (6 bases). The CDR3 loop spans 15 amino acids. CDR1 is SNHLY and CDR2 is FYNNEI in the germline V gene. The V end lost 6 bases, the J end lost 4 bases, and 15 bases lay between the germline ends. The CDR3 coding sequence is TGTGCCAGCAGAATTCGACAGGTTCTTAATGAAAAACTGTTTTTT. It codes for CASRIRQVLNEKLFF.

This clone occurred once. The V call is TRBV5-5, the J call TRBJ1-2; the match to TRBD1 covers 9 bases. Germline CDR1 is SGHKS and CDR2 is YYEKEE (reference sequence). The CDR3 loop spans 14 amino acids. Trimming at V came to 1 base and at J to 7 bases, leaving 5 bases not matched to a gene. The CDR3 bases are TGTGCCAGCAGCTTGTGGGACAGGGCCGGTGGCTACACCTTC. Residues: CASSLWDRAGGYTF.

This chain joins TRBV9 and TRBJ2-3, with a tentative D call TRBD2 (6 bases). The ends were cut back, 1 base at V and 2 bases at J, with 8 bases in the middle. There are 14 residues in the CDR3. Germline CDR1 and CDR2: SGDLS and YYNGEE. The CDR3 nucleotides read TGTGCCAGCAGCGTACGCGGGACCACAGATACGCAGTATTTT. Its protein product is CASSVRGTTDTQYF.

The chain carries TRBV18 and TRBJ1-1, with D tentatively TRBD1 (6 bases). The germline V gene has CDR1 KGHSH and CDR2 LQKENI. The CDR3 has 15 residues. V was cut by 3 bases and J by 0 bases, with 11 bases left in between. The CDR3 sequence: CASSPKGGMNTEAFF. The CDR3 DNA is TGTGCCAGCTCACCCAAGGGGGGAATGAACACTGAAGCTTTCTTT.

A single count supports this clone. The CDR3 here is CASSLGGRPSSYEQYF. The DNA for the CDR3 is TGCGCCAGCAGCTTAGGCGGGAGGCCCAGCTCCTACGAGCAGTACTTC. The chain joins TRBV5-1 to TRBJ2-7; TRBD2 agrees at 8 bases. The CDR3 spans 16 residues. J gave up 0 bases and V 2 bases, and 7 bases lay outside the gene matches. Germline V gives CDR1 SGHRS, CDR2 YFSETQ.

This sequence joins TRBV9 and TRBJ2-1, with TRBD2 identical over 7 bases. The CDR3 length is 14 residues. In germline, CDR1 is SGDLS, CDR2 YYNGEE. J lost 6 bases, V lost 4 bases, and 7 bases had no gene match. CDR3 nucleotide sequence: TGTGCCAGCAGCCCTTGGACTAGTACCAATGAGCAGTTCTTC. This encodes CASSPWTSTNEQFF. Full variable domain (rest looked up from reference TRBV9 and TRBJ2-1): DSGVTQTPKHLITATGQRVTLRCSPRSGDLSVYWYQQSLDQGLQFLIQYYNGEERAKGNILERFSAQQFPDLHSELNLSSLELGDSALYFCASSPWTSTNEQFFGPGTRLTVL.

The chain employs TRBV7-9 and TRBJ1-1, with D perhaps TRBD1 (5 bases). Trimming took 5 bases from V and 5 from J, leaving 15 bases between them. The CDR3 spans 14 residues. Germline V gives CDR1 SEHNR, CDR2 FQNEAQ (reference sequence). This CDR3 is CASSVPGLGTEAFF. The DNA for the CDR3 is TGTGCCAGCAGCGTACCGGGACTTGGAACTGAAGCTTTCTTT.

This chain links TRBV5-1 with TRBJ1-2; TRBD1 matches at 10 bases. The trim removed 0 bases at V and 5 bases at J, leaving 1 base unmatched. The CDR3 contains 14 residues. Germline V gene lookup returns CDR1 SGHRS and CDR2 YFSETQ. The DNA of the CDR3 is TGCGCCAGCAGCTTGGGGGACAGGGGATATGGCTACACCTTC. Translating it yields CASSLGDRGYGYTF. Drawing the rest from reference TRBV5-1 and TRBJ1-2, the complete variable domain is KAGVTQTPRYLIKTRGQQVTLSCSPISGHRSVSWYQQTPGQGLQFLFEYFSETQRNKGNFPGRFSGRQFSNSRSEMNVSTLELGDSALYLCASSLGDRGYGYTFGSGTRLTVV.

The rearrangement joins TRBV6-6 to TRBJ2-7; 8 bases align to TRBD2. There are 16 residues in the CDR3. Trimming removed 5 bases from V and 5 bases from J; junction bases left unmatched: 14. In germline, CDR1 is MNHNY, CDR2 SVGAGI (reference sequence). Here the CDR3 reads CASSRTLLAAEDEQYF. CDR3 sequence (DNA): TGTGCCAGCAGTCGCACCCTACTAGCGGCGGAAGACGAGCAGTACTTC.